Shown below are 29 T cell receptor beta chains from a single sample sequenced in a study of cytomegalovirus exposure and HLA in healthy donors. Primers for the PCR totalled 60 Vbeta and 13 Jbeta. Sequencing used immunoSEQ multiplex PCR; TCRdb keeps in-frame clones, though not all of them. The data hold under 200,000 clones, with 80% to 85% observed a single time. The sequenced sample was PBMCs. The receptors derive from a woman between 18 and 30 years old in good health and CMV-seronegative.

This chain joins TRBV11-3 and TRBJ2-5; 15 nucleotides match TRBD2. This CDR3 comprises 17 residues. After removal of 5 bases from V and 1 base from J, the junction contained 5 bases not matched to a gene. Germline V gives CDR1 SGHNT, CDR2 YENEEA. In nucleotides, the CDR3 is TGTGCCAGCAGCCGTGGACTAGCGGGAGGGCCCCAAGAGACCCAGTACTTC. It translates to CASSRGLAGGPQETQYF.

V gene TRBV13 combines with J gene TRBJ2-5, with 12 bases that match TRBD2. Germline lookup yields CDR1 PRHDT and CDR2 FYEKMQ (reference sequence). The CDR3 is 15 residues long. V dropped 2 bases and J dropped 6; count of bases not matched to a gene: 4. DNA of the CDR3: TGTGCCAGCAGCTTACGACTAGCGGGAGATAAGACCCAGTACTTC. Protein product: CASSLRLAGDKTQYF.

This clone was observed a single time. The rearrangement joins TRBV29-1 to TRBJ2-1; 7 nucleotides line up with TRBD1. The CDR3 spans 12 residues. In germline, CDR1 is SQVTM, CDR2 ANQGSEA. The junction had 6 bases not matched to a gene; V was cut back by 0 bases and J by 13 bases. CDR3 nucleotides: TGCAGCGTTGAAGAAGACAGGGTAGAACAGTTCTTC. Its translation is CSVEEDRVEQFF.

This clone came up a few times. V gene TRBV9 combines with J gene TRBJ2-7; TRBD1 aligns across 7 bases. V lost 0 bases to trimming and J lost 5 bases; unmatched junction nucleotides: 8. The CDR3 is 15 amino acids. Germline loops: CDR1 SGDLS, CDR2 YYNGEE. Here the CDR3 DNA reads TGTGCCAGCAGCGTAGGGGTGACAGGGACGGACGAGCAGTACTTC. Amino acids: CASSVGVTGTDEQYF. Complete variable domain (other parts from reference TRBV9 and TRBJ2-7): DSGVTQTPKHLITATGQRVTLRCSPRSGDLSVYWYQQSLDQGLQFLIQYYNGEERAKGNILERFSAQQFPDLHSELNLSSLELGDSALYFCASSVGVTGTDEQYFGPGTRLTVT.

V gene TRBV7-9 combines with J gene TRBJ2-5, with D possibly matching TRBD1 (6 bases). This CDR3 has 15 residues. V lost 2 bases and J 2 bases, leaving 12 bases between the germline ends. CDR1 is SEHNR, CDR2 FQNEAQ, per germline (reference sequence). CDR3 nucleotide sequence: TGTGCCAGCAGCTTATCCACAGGGACGCAAGAGACCCAGTACTTC. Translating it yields CASSLSTGTQETQYF.

DNA for the CDR3: TGCGCCAGCAGCCCCAACCAGGCGACCCGCTACGAGCAGTACTTC. This translates into CASSPNQATRYEQYF. The V call is TRBV4-3, the J call TRBJ2-5; the D is unclear. The DNA end lines up better with TRBJ2-7; the J call may be wrong. Germline V gives CDR1 LGHNA, CDR2 YSLEER. The CDR3 runs to 15 residues.

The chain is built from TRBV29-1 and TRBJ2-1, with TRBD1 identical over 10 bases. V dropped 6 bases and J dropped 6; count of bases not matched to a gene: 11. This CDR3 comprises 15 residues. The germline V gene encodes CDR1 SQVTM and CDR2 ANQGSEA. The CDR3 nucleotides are TGCAGCGTCGACCTAGGGACAGGGGTTGGCAATGAGCAGTTCTTC. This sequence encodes CSVDLGTGVGNEQFF.

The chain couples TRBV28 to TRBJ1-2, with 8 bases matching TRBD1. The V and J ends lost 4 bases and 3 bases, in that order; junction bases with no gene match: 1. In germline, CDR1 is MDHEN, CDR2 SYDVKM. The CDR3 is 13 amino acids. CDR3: CASSWGQDYGYTF. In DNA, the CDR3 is TGTGCCAGCAGTTGGGGACAGGACTATGGCTACACCTTC.

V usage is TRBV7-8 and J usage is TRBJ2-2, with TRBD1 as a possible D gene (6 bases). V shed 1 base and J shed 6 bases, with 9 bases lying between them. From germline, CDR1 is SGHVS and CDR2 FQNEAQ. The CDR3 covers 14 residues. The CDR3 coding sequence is TGTGCCAGCAGCTTAGAGACAGGCCCCGGGGAGCTGTTTTTT. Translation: CASSLETGPGELFF.

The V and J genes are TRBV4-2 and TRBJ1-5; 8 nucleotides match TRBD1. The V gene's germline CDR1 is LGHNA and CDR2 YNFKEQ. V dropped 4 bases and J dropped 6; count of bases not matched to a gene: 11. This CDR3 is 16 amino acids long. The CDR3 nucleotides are TGTGCCAGCAGCCCGGAGACAGGGGATAGGAGTCAGCCCCAGCATTTT. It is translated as CASSPETGDRSQPQHF.

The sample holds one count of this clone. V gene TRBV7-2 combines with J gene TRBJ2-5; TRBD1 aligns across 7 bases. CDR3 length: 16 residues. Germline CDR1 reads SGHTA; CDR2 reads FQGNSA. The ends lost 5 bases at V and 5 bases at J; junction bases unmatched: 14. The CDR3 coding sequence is TGTGCCAGCAGCCGAACGCCGACAGGGTTCGGGGAGACCCAGTACTTC. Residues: CASSRTPTGFGETQYF. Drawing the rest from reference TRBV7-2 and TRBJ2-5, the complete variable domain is GAGVSQSPSNKVTEKGKDVELRCDPISGHTALYWYRQSLGQGLEFLIYFQGNSAPDKSGLPSDRFSAERTGGSVSTLTIQRTQQEDSAVYLCASSRTPTGFGETQYFGPGTRLLVL.

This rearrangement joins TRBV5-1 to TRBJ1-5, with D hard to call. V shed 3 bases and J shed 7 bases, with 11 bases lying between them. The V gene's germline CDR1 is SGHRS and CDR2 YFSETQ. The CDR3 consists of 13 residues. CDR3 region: CASSSEVGQPQHF. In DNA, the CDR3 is TGCGCCAGCAGCTCGGAGGTCGGACAGCCCCAGCATTTT.

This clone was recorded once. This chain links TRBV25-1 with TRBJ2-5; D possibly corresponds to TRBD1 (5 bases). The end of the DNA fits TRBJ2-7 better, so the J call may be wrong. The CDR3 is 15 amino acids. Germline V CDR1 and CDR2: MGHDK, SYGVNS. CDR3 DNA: TGTGCCAGCAGTGAACCCGTTAGGGGCTCCTACGAGCAGTACTTC. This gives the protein CASSEPVRGSYEQYF.

The CDR3 DNA reads TGCGCCAGCAGCCAAGGGGAGACAGGTCCCTACGAGCAGTACTTC. Protein product: CASSQGETGPYEQYF. The chain is built from TRBV4-3 and TRBJ2-7, with D maybe TRBD1 (6 bases). This CDR3 contains 15 residues. Per the germline V gene, CDR1 is LGHNA and CDR2 is YSLEER. V was shortened by 1 base and J by 2 bases, with 12 bases between the two germline ends.

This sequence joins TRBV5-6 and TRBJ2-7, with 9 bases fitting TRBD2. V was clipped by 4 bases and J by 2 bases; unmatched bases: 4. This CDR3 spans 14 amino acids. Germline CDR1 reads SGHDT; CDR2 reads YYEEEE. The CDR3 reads CASSLTSGTYEQYF. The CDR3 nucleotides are TGTGCCAGCAGCCTGACTAGCGGAACCTACGAGCAGTACTTC.

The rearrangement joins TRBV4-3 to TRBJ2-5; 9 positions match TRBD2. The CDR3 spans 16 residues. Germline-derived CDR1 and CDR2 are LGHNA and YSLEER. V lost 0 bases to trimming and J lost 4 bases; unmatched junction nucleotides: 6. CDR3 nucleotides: TGCGCCAGCAGCCAAGATGTAGCGGGAGTCGGAGAGACCCAGTACTTC. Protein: CASSQDVAGVGETQYF.

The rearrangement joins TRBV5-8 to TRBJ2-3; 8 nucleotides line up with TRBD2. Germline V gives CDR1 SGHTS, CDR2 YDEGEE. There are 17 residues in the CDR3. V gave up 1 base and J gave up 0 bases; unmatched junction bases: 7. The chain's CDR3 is CASSLWSGGGSTDTQYF. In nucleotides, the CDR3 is TGTGCCAGCAGCTTGTGGTCTGGCGGGGGGAGCACAGATACGCAGTATTTT.

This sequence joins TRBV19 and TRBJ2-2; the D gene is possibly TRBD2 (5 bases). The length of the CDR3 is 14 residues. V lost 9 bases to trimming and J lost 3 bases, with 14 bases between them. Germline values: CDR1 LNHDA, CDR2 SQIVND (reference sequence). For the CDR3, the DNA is TGTGCCAGCCTTGCGGGCGGAGACACCGGGGAGCTGTTTTTT. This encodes CASLAGGDTGELFF.

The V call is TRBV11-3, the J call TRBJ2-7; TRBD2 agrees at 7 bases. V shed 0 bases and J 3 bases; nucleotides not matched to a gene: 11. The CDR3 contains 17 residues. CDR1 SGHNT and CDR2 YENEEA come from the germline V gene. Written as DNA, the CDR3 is TGTGCCAGCAGCTTAGATCCGGGGAGGGGACTCGGCTACGAGCAGTACGTC. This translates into CASSLDPGRGLGYEQYV.

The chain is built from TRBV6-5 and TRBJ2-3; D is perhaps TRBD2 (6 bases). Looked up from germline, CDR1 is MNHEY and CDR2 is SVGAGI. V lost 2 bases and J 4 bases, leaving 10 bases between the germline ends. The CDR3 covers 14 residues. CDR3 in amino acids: CASSYARLADTQYF. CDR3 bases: TGTGCCAGCAGTTACGCCAGACTAGCAGATACGCAGTATTTT.

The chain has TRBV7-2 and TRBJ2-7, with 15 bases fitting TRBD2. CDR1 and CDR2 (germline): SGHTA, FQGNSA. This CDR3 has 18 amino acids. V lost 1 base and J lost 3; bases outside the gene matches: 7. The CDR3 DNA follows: TGTGCCAGCAGCTTAGGGACTAGCGGGAGGGCCGTGAGCTACGAGCAGTACTTC. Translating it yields CASSLGTSGRAVSYEQYF. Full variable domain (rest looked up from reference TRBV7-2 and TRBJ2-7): GAGVSQSPSNKVTEKGKDVELRCDPISGHTALYWYRQSLGQGLEFLIYFQGNSAPDKSGLPSDRFSAERTGGSVSTLTIQRTQQEDSAVYLCASSLGTSGRAVSYEQYFGPGTRLTVT.

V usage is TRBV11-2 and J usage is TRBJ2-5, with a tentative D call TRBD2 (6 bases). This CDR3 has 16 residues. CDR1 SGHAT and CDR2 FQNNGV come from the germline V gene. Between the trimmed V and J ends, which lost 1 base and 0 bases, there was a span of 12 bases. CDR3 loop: CASSLVAGRNQETQYF. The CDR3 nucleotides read TGTGCCAGCAGCTTAGTGGCGGGACGCAACCAAGAGACCCAGTACTTC.

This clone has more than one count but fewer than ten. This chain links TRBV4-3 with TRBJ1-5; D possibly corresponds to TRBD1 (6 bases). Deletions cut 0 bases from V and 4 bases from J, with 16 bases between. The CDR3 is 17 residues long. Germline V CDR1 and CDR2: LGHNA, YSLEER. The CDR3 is CASSQDPATGRNQPQHF. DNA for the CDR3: TGCGCCAGCAGCCAAGATCCAGCGACAGGCCGAAATCAGCCCCAGCATTTT.

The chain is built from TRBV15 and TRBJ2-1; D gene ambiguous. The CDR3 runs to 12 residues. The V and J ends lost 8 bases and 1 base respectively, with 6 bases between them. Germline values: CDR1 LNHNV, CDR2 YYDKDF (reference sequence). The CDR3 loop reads CATRVSYNEQFF. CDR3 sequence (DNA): TGTGCCACCCGGGTTTCCTACAATGAGCAGTTCTTC.

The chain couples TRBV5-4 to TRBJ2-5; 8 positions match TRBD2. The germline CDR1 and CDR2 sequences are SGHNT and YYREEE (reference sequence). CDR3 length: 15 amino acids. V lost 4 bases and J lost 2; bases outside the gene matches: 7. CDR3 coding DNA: TGTGCCAGCAGCCCCATAGCGGGACCGCAAGAGACCCAGTACTTC. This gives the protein CASSPIAGPQETQYF.

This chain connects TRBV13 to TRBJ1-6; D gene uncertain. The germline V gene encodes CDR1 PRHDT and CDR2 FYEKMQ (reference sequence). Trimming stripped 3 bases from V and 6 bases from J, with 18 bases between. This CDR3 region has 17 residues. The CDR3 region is CASSFSGPPAGNSPLHF. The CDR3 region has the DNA TGTGCCAGCAGCTTCTCGGGCCCCCCGGCGGGTAATTCACCCCTCCACTTT.

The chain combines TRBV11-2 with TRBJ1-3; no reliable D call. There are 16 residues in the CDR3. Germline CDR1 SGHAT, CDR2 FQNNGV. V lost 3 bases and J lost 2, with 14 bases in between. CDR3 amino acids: CASSLRRRVTGNTIYF. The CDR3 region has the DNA TGTGCCAGCAGCTTGCGACGACGGGTCACTGGAAACACCATATATTTT.

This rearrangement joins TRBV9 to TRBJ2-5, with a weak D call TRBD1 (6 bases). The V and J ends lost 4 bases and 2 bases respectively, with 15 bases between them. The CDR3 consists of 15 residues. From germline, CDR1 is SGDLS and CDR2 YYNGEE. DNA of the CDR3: TGTGCCAGCAGCCCCCAGGGGAACCCACAAGAGACCCAGTACTTC. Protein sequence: CASSPQGNPQETQYF.

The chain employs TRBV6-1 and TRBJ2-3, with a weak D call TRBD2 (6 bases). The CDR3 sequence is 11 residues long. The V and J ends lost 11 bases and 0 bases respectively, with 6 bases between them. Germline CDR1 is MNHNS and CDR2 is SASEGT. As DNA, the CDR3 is TGTGCCGGGAGGAGCACAGATACGCAGTATTTT. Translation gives CAGRSTDTQYF.